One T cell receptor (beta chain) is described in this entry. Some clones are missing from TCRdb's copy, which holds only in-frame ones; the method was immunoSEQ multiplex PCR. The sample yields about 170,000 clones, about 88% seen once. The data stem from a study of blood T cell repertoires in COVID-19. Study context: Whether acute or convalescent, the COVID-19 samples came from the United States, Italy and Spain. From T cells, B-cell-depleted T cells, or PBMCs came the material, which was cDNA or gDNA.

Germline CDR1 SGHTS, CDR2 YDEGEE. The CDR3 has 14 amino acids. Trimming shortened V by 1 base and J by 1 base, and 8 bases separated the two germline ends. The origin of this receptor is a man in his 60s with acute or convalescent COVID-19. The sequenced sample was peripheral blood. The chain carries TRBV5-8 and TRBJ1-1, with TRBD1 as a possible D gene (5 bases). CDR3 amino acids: CASSLRQRNTEAFF. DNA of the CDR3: TGTGCCAGCAGCTTGAGACAGAGGAACACTGAAGCTTTCTTT.